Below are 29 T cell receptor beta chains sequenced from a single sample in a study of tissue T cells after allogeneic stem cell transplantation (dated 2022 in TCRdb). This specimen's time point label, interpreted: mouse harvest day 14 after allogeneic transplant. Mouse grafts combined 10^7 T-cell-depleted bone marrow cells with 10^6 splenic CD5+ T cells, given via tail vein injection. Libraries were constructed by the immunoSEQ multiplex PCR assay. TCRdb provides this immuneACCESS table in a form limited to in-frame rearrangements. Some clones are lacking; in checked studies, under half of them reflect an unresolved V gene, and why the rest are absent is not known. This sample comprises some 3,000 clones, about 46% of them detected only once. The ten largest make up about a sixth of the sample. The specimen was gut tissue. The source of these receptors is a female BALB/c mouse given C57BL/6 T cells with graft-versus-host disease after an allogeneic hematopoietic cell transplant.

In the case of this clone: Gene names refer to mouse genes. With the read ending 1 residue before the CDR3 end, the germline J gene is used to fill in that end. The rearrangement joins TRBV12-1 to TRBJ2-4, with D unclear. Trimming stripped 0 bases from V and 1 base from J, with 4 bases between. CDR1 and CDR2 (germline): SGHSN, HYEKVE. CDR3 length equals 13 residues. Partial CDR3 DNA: TGTGCCAGCTCTCTCGAGGGTCAAAACACCTTGTAC. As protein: CASSLEGQNTLY. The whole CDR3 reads CASSLEGQNTLYF. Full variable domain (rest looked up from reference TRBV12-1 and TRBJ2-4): DSGVVQSPRHIIKEKGGRSVLTCIPISGHSNVVWYQQTLGKELKFLIQHYEKVERDKGFLPSRFSVQQFDDYHSEMNMSALELEDSAMYFCASSLEGQNTLYFGAGTRLSVL.

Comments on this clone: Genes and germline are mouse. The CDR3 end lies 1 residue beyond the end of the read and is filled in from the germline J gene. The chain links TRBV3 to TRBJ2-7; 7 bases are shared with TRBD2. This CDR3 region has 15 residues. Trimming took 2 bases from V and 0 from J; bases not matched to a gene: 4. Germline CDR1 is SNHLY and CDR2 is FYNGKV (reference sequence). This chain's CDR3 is CASSLRLGVSYEQYF. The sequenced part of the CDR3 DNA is TGTGCCAGCAGCTTAAGGCTGGGGGTCTCCTATGAACAGTAC. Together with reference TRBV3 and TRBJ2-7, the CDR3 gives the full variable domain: GPKVLQIPSHQIIDMGQMVTLNCDPVSNHLYFYWYKQILGQQMEFLVNFYNGKVMEKSKLFKDQFSVERPDGSYFTLKIQPTALEDSAVYFCASSLRLGVSYEQYFGPGTRLTVL.

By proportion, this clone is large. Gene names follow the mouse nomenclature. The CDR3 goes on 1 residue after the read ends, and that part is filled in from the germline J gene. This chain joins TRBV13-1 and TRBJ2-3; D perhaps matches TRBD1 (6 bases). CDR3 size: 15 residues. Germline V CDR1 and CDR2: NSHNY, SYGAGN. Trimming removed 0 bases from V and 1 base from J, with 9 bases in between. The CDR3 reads CASSDARGGAETLYF. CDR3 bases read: TGTGCCAGCAGTGATGCCAGGGGCGGTGCAGAAACGCTGTAT.

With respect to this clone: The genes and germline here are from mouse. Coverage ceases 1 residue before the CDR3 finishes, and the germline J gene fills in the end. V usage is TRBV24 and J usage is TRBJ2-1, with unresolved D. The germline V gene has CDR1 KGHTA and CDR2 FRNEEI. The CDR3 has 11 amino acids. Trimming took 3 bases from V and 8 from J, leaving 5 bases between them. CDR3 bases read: TGTGCCAGCAGTCTAAGGACTGAGCAGTTC. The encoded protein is CASSLRTEQF. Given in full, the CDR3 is CASSLRTEQFF.

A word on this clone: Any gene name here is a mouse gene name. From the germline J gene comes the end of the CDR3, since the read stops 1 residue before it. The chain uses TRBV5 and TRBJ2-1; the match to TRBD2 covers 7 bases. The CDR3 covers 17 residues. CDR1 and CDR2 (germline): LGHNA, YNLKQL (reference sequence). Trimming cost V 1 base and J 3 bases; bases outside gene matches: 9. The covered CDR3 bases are TGTGCCAGCAGCCAAGCCTCCACAACTGGGGTCTATGCTGAGCAGTTC. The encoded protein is CASSQASTTGVYAEQF. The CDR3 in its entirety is CASSQASTTGVYAEQFF.

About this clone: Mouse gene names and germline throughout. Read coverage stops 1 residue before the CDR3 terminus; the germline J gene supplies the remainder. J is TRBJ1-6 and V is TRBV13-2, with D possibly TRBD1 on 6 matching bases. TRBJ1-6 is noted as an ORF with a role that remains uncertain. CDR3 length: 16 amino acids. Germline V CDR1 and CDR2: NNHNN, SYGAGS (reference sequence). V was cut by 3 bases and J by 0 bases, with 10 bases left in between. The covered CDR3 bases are TGTGCCAGCGGTGGGCAGACAGGTTCCTATAATTCGCCCCTCTAC. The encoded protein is CASGGQTGSYNSPLY. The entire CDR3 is CASGGQTGSYNSPLYF.

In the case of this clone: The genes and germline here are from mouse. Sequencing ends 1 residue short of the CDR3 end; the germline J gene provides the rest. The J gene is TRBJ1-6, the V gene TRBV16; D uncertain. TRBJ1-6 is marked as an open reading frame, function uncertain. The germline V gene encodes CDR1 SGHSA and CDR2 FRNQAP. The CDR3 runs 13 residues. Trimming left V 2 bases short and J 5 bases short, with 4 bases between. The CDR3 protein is CASSLTDNSPLYF. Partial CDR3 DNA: TGTGCAAGCAGCTTAACAGATAATTCGCCCCTCTAC.

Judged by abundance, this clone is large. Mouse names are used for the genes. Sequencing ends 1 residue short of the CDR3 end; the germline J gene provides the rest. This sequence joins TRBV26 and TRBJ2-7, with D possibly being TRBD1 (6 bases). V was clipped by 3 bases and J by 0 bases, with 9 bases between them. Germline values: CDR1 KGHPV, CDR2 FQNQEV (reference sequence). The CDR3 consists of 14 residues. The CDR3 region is CASSLRTDSYEQYF. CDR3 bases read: TGTGCCAGCAGTCTCCGGACAGACTCCTATGAACAGTAC.

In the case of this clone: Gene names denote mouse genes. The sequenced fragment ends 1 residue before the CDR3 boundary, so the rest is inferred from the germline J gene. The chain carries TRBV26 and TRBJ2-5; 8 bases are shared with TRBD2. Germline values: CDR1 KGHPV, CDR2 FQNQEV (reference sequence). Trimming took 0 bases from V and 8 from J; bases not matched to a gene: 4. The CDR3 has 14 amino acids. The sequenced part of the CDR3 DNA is TGTGCCAGCAGTCTGTCCGGGGGGGCGGCCACCCAGTAC. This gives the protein CASSLSGGAATQY. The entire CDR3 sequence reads CASSLSGGAATQYF. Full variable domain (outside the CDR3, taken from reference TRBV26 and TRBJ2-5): NSKVIQTPRYLVKGQGQKAKMRCIPEKGHPVVFWYQQNKNNEFKFLINFQNQEVLQQIDMTEKRFSAECPSNSPCSLEIQSSEAGDSALYLCASSLSGGAATQYFGPGTRLLVL.

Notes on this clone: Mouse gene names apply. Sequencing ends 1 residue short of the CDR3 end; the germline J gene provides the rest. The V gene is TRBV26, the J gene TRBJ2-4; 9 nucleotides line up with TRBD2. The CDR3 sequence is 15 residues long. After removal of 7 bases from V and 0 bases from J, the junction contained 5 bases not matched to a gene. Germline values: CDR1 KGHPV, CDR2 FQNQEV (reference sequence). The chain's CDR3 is CASNTGGPSQNTLYF. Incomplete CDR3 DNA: TGTGCCAGCAACACTGGGGGGCCTAGTCAAAACACCTTGTAC.

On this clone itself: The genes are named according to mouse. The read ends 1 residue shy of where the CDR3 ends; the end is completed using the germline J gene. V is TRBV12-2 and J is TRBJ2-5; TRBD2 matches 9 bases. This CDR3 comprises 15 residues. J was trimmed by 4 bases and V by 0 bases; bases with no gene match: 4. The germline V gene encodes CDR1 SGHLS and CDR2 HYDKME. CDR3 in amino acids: CASSLGLGGEDTQYF. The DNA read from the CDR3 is TGTGCCAGCTCTCTCGGGCTGGGGGGGGAAGACACCCAGTAC. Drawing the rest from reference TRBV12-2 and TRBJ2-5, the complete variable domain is NSGVVQSPRYIIKGKGERSILKCIPISGHLSVAWYQQTQGQELKFFIQHYDKMERDKGNLPSRFSVQQFDDYHSEMNMSALELEDSAVYFCASSLGLGGEDTQYFGPGTRLLVL.

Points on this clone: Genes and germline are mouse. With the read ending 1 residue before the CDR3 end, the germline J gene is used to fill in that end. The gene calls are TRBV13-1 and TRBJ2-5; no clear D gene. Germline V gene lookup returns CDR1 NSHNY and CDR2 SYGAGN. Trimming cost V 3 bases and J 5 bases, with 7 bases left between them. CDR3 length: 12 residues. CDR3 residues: CASSARGDTQYF. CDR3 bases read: TGTGCCAGCAGTGCCAGAGGAGACACCCAGTAC.

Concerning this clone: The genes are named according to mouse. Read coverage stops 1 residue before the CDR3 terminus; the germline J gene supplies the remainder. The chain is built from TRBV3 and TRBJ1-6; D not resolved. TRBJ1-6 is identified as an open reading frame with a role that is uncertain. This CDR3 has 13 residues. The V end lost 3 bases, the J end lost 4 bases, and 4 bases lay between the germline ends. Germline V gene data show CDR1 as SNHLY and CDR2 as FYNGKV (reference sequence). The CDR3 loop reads CASSFSYNSPLYF. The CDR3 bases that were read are TGTGCCAGCAGCTTCAGTTATAATTCGCCCCTCTAC.

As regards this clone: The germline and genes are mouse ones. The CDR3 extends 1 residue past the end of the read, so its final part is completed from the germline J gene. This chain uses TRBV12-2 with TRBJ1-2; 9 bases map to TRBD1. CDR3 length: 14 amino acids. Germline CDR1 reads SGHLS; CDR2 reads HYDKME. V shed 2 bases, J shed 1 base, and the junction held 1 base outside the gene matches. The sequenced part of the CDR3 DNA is TGTGCCAGCTCTCGACAGGGGGGAAACTCCGACTACACC. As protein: CASSRQGGNSDYT. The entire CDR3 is CASSRQGGNSDYTF.

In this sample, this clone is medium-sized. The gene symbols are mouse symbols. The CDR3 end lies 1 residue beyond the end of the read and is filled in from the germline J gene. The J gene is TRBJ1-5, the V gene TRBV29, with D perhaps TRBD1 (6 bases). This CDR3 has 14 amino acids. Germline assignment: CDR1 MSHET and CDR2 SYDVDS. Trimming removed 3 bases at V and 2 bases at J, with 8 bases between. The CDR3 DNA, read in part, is TGTGCTAGCAGTTTTGGGGGCGACAACCAGGCTCCGCTT. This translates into CASSFGGDNQAPL. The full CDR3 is CASSFGGDNQAPLF.

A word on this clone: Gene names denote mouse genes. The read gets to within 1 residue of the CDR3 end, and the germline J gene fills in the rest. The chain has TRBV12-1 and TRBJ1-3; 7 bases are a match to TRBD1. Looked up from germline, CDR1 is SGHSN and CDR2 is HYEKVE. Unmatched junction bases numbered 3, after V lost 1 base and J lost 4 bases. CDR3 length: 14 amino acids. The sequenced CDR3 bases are TGTGCCAGCTCTCTGAGGGGGCACGGAAATACGCTCTAT. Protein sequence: CASSLRGHGNTLY. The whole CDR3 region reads CASSLRGHGNTLYF.

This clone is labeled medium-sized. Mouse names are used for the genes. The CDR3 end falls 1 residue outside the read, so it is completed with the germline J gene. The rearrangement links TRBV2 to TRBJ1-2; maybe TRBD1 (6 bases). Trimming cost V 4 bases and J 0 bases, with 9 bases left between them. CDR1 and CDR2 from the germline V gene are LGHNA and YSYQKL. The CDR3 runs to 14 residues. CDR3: CASSLAGANSDYTF. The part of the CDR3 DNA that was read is TGTGCCAGCAGCCTTGCAGGGGCAAACTCCGACTACACC.

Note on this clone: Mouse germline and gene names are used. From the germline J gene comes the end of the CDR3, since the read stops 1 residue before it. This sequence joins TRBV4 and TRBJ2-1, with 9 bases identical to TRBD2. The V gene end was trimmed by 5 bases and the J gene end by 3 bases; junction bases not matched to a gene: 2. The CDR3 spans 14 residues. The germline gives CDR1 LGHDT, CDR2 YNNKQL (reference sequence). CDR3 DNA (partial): TGTGCCAGCAGCAAGACTGGGGGCTATGCTGAGCAGTTC. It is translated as CASSKTGGYAEQF. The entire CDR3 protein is CASSKTGGYAEQFF.

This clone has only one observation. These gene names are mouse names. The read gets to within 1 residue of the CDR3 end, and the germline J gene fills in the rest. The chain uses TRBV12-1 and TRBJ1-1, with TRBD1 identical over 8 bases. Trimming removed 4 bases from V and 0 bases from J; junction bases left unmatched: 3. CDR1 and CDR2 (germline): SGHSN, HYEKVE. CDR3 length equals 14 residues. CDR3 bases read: TGTGCCAGCTCGCGACAGGGGACAAACACAGAAGTCTTC. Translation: CASSRQGTNTEVF. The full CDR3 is CASSRQGTNTEVFF. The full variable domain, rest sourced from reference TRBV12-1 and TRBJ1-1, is DSGVVQSPRHIIKEKGGRSVLTCIPISGHSNVVWYQQTLGKELKFLIQHYEKVERDKGFLPSRFSVQQFDDYHSEMNMSALELEDSAMYFCASSRQGTNTEVFFGKGTRLTVV.

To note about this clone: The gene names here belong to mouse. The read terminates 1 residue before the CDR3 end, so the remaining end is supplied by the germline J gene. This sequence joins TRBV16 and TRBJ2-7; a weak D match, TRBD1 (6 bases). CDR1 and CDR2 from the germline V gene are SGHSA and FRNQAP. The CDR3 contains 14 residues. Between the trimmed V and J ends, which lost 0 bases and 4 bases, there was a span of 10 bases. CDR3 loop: CASSLDGDTYEQYF. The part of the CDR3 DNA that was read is TGTGCAAGCAGCTTAGATGGGGACACTTATGAACAGTAC.

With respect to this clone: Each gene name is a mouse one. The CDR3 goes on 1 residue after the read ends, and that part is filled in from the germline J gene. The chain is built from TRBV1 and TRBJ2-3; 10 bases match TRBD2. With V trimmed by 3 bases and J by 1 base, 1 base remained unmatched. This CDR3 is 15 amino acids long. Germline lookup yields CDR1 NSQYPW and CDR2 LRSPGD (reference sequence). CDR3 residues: CTCSAGTGGAETLYF. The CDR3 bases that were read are TGCACCTGCAGTGCCGGGACTGGGGGTGCAGAAACGCTGTAT.

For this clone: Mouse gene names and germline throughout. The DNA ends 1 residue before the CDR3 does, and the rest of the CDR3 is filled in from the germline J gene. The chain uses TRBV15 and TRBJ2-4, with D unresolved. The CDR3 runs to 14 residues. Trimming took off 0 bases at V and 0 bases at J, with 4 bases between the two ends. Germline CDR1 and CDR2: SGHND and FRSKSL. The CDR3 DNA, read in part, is TGTGCCAGCAGTTTAGCCAGAAGTCAAAACACCTTGTAC. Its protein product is CASSLARSQNTLY. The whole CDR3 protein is CASSLARSQNTLYF.

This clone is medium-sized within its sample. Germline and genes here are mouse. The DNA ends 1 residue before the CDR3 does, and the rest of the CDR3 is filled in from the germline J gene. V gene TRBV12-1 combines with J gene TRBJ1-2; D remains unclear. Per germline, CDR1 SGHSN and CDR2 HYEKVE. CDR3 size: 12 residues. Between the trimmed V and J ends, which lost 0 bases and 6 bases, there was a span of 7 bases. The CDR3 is CASSLRDPDYTF. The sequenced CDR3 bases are TGTGCCAGCTCTCTCAGGGATCCCGACTACACC.

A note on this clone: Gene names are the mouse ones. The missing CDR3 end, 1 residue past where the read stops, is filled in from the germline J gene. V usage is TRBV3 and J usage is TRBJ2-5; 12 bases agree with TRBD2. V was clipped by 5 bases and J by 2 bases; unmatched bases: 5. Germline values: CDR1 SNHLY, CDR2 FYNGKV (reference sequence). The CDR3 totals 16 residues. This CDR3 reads CASSPGTGGPQDTQYF. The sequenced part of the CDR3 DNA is TGTGCCAGCAGCCCGGGGACTGGGGGGCCCCAAGACACCCAGTAC.

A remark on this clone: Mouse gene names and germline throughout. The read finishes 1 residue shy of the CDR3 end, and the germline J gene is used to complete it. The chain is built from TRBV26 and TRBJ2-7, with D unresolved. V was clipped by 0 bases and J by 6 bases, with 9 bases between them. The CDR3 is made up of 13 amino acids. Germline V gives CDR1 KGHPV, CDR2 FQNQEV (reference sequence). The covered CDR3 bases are TGTGCCAGCAGTCTGTCGAAAGGAGGTGAACAGTAC. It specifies CASSLSKGGEQY. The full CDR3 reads CASSLSKGGEQYF.

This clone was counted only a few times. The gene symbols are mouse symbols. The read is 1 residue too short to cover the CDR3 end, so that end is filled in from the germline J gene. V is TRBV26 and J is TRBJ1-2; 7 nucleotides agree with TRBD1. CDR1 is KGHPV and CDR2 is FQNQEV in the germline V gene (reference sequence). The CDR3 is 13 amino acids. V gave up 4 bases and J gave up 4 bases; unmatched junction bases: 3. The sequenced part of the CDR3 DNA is TGTGCCAGCAGTCAGGGGGCGGGCTCCGACTACACC. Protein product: CASSQGAGSDYT. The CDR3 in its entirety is CASSQGAGSDYTF.

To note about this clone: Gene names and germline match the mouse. This chain's CDR3 is CASRGIRDTLYF. CDR3 DNA, as far as it was read: TGTGCTAGCAGGGGGATTCGGGACACCTTGTAC. This chain joins TRBV29 and TRBJ2-4; D gene unclear. From the germline J gene comes the end of the CDR3, since the read stops 1 residue before it. This CDR3 region has 12 residues. Germline V gene lookup returns CDR1 MSHET and CDR2 SYDVDS. V was shortened by 6 bases and J by 7 bases, with 11 bases between the two germline ends.

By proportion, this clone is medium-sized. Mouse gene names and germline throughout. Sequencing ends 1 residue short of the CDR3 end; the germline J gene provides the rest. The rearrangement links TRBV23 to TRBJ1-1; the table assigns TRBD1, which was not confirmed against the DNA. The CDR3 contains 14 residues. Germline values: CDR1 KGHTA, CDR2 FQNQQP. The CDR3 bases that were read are TGCTCCAGCAGTCACGGGACAGCAAACACAGAAGTCTTC. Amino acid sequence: CSSSHGTANTEVF. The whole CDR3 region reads CSSSHGTANTEVFF.

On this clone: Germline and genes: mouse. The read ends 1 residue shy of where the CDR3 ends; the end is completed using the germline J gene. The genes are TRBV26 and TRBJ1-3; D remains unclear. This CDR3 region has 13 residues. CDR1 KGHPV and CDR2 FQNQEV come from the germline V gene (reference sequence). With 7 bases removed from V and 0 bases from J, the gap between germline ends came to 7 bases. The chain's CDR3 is CASIQNSGNTLYF. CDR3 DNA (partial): TGTGCCAGCATACAGAATTCTGGAAATACGCTCTAT.